Below are 5 T cell receptor beta chains sequenced from a single sample in a study of T cell responses to AZD1222 COVID-19 vaccine. Measured with immunoSEQ multiplex PCR; TCRdb has only the in-frame clones, and not every one. The sample comprises 85,000 to 90,000 clones, about 92% of which are singletons, and approximately 5% rests with the top ten. The material sequenced was peripheral blood, taken 28 days after the second AZD1222 dose. The receptor set was obtained from an adult who received the AZD1222 COVID-19 vaccine.

The chain has TRBV5-6 and TRBJ2-2; no firm D call. The CDR3 covers 12 residues. Trimming took 4 bases from V and 9 from J, leaving 10 bases between them. The germline V gene has CDR1 SGHDT and CDR2 YYEEEE. CDR3 region: CASSPSSRELFF. CDR3 sequence (DNA): TGTGCCAGCAGCCCATCAAGCCGGGAGCTGTTTTTT.

The V and J genes are TRBV6-2 or TRBV6-3 and TRBJ2-2, with TRBD1 identical over 9 bases. The V gene end was trimmed by 2 bases and the J gene end by 2 bases; junction bases not matched to a gene: 18. This CDR3 spans 21 amino acids. In germline, CDR1 is MNHEY, CDR2 SVGEGT. As DNA, the CDR3 is TGTGCCAGCAGTTACGGGGGGCCTACCGGGACAGGGCGTTTCAACACCGGGGAGCTGTTTTTT. This codes for CASSYGGPTGTGRFNTGELFF.

The chain links TRBV5-6 to TRBJ1-1, with D perhaps matching TRBD1 (5 bases). The CDR3 consists of 14 residues. V was clipped by 0 bases and J by 4 bases, with 10 bases between them. CDR1 and CDR2 (germline): SGHDT, YYEEEE. The CDR3 bases are TGTGCCAGCAGCTTGGCGGGGGGATCCACTGAAGCTTTCTTT. Protein: CASSLAGGSTEAFF.

The genes are TRBV6-5 and TRBJ1-6; no clear D gene. Trimming shortened V by 0 bases and J by 10 bases, and 16 bases separated the two germline ends. The germline V gene encodes CDR1 MNHEY and CDR2 SVGAGI. There are 16 residues in the CDR3. CDR3 amino acids: CASSYSASRAGSPLHF. The CDR3 DNA reads as TGTGCCAGCAGTTACTCAGCGAGTAGAGCGGGATCACCCCTCCACTTT.

This chain joins TRBV18 and TRBJ2-1; 11 nucleotides line up with TRBD2. CDR3 length equals 15 residues. The V segment lost 0 bases and the J segment 8 bases; nucleotides outside the gene matches: 3. CDR1 is KGHSH, CDR2 LQKENI, per germline. CDR3 bases: TGTGCCAGCTCACCACCTAGCGGGGGGGCGGATGAGCAGTTCTTC. It codes for CASSPPSGGADEQFF.